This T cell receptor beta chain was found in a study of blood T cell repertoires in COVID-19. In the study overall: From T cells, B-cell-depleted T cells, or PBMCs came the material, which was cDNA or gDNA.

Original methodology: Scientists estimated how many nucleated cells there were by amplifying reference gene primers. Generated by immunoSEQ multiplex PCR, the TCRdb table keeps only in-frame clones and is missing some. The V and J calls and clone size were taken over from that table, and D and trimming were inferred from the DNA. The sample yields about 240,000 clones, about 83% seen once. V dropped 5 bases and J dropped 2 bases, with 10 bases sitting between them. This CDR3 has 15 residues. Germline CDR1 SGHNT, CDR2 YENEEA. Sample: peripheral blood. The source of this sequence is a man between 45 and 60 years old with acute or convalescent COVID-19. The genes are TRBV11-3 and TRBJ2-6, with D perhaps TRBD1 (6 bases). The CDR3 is CASSPQGAGANVLTF. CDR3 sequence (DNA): TGTGCCAGCAGCCCACAGGGAGCTGGGGCCAACGTCCTGACTTTC.